Sequencing of this T cell receptor beta chain was carried out in a study of T cell repertoires in cytomegalovirus infection. Study background: The study used recently identified HLA-C-restricted and well-studied HLA-B-restricted CMV epitopes. The public TCR beta signatures pointed to both CMV infection and matching HLA type.

Germline assignment: CDR1 MNHNS and CDR2 SASEGT. The CDR3 length is 13 residues. In its sample, this clonotype was seen a few times. No antigen is known for it. Just one base apart from a much larger clone, this may be a read error. Each CDR3 protein gets one entry after TCRdb re-called the reads with MiXCR. The sample shows some 800,000 distinct CDR3 sequences, approximately 30% of them seen only once. Notes on the study in general: In two of eight donors, the top clonotype was HLA-C-restricted CMV-specific. CMV carriers having the relevant HLA were flagged by cumulative public TCR beta family frequency.

The sequencing here drew on cultured CD8+ T cells from PBMCs, taken from culture after CMV antigen stimulation. This chain joins TRBV6-1 and TRBJ1-1; unclear D gene. This receptor was identified in a human donor in good health (CMV status not recorded). Some clones in this sample may be carry-over from other donors' samples. CDR3 sequence (DNA): TGTGCCAGCAGTGAGAGGTACAACACTGAAGCTTCCTTT. Amino acids: CASSERYNTEASF.